This T cell receptor beta chain was retrieved from a study of T cell responses to AZD1222 COVID-19 vaccine. Details on this clone: Its cognate antigen is unknown.

Study results and caveats: No repertoire was sampled before or during the peak T cell response, only after it. Among AZD1222 vaccinees, only six or seven were seropositive at baseline.

Some clones are missing from TCRdb's copy, which holds only in-frame ones; the method was immunoSEQ multiplex PCR. There are 93,000 or so clones in the sample; roughly nine tenths occur only once, and about 50% lies in the top ten. Per germline, CDR1 LGHDT and CDR2 YNNKEL (reference sequence). The CDR3 totals 17 residues. Trimming left V 5 bases short and J 2 bases short, with 19 bases between. The chain uses TRBV3-1 (or the pseudogene TRBV3-2) and TRBJ1-5; possibly TRBD1 for D (6 bases). Source: peripheral blood, taken on day 0 of AZD1222 vaccination. The source is an adult in good health. The CDR3 here is CASSKGTFIGGNQPQHF. CDR3 in DNA: TGTGCCAGCAGCAAAGGGACATTTATAGGGGGCAATCAGCCCCAGCATTTT.